The sequence of this T cell receptor (beta chain) was determined in a study of identical twins. Comments on this clonotype: Its target is unknown.

Template switching added a universal primer site, and cDNA bore unique molecular identifiers. TCRdb re-analysed the 5' RACE reads in MiXCR, keeping a single row per CDR3 protein. Of 550,000 to 700,000 distinct CDR3 sequences in the sample, 9% to 10% were seen once. Findings of the study overall: Researchers caution that invariant MAIT and iNKT cells could partly confound zero-insertion analyses.

Germline-derived CDR1 and CDR2 are SEHNR and FQNEAQ (reference sequence). The V end was cut by 0 bases, the J end by 5 bases, with 10 bases between. The CDR3 is 14 residues long. These data are also associated with another study on yellow fever vaccine responses in identical twins. That report adds: Vaccine-induced T cell responses in twins were reportedly observed to appear partly convergent, partly personalized.

The V and J genes are TRBV7-9 and TRBJ2-5, with D uncertain. The source is a woman between 18 and 30 years old in good health. The sample consisted of PBMCs. The CDR3 bases are TGTGCCAGCAGCTTAGCACTGGCCCTGGAGACCCAGTACTTC. Its translation: CASSLALALETQYF.